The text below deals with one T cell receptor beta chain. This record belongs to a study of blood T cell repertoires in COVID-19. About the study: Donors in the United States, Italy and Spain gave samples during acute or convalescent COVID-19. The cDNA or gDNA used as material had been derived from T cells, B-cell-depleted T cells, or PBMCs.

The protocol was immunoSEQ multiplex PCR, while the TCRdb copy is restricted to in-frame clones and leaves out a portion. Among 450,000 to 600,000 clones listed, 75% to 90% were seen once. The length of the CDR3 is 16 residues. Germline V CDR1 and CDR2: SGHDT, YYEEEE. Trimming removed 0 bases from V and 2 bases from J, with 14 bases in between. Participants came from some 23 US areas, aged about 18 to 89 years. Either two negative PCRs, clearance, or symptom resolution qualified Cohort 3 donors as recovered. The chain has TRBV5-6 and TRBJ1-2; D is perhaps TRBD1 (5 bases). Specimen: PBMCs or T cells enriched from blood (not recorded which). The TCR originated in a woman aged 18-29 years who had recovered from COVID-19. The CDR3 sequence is CASSLAWVGGNYGYTF. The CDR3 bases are TGTGCCAGCAGCTTGGCTTGGGTTGGGGGGAACTATGGCTACACCTTC.